This T cell receptor (beta chain) derives from a study of T cells after yellow fever vaccination. Study in general: The fractions with low cell numbers were processed using SMART-Seq v4 Ultra Low Input.

General study points: Boosting was followed by the reappearance of most primary-vaccination clones (around 95% CD4, about 90% CD8). From the bulk population, abundant clonotypes could contaminate and appear within FACS-sorted repertoires.

As TCR cDNA was made by 5'RACE template switching, a universal primer site and UMIs were added. Via MiXCR, TCRdb re-called the 5' RACE reads, giving one row per CDR3 protein. The data show about 240,000 distinct CDR3 sequences, with 6.9% seen just once and around 0.9% held by the top ten. Trimming cost V 0 bases and J 0 bases, with 6 bases left between them. The CDR3 extends over 16 amino acids. Germline V gene sequence: CDR1 LNHNV, CDR2 YYDKDF (reference sequence). This clonotype was seen a few times. No antigen is known for it. The origin of this receptor is a man under 40 who received the YFV17D yellow fever vaccine. The chain employs TRBV15 and TRBJ2-6, with a possible D match to TRBD2 (5 bases). Sample: CD4+ T cells sorted from PBMCs, taken 15 days after the yellow fever booster vaccination. The CDR3 reads CATSRDGSSGANVLTF. The CDR3 DNA is TGTGCCACCAGCAGAGATGGGAGCTCTGGGGCCAACGTCCTGACTTTC. The full variable domain, completed using reference TRBV15 and TRBJ2-6, is DAMVIQNPRYQVTQFGKPVTLSCSQTLNHNVMYWYQQKSSQAPKLLFHYYDKDFNNEADTPDNFQSRRPNTSFCFLDIRSPGLGDTAMYLCATSRDGSSGANVLTFGAGSRLTVL.